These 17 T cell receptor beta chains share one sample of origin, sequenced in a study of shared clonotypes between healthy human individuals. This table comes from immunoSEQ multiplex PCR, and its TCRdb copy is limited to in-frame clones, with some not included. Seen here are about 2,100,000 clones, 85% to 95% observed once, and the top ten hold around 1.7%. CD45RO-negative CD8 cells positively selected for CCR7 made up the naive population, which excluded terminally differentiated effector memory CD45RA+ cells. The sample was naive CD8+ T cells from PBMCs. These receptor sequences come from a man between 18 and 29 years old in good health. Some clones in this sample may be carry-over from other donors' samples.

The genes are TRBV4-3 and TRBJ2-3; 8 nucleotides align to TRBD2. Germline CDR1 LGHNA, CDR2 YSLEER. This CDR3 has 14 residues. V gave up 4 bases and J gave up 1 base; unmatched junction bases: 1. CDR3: CASSRREGTDTQYF. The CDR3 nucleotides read TGCGCCAGCAGCCGGCGGGAGGGCACAGATACGCAGTATTTT.

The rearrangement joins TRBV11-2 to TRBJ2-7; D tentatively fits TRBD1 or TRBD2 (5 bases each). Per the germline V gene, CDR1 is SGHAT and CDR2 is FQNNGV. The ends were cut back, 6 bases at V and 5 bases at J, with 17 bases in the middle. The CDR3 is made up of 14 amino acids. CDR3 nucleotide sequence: TGTGCCAGCAGTCATGGGACGGGTGGCAACGAGCAGTACTTC. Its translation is CASSHGTGGNEQYF.

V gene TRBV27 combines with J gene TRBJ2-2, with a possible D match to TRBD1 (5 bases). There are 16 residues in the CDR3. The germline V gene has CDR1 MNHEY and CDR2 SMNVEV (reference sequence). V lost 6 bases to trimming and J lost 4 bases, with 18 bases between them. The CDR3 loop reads CASSPGQGLGTGELFF. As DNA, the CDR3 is TGTGCCAGCAGCCCCGGGCAGGGATTAGGCACCGGGGAGCTGTTTTTT.

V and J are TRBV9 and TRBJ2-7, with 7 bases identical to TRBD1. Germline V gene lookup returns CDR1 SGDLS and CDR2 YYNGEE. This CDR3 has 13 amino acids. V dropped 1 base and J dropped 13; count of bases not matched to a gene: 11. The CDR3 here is CASSVRPGTDPYF. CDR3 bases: TGTGCCAGCAGCGTAAGACCCGGGACAGACCCATACTTC.

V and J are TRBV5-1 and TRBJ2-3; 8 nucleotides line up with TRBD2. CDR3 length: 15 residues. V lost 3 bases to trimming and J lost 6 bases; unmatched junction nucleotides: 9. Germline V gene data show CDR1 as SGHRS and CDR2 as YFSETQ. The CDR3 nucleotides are TGCGCCAGCAGCTCCGTAGCGGGAAGGGCCGATACGCAGTATTTT. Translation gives CASSSVAGRADTQYF.

Written as DNA, the CDR3 is TGTGCCTGTACCGACCACAGGGCCGGTTCACCCCTCCACTTT. It specifies CACTDHRAGSPLHF. This rearrangement joins TRBV30 to TRBJ1-6; TRBD1 might be the D (6 bases). This CDR3 is 14 amino acids long. Germline CDR1 GTSNPN, CDR2 SVGIG (reference sequence). V was cut by 6 bases and J by 9 bases, with 18 bases left in between.

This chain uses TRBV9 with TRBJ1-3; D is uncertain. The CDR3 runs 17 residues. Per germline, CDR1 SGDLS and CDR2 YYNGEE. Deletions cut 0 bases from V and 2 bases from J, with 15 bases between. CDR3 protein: CASSVEKQPFPGNTIYF. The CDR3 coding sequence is TGTGCCAGCAGCGTAGAGAAACAGCCCTTCCCTGGAAACACCATATATTTT.

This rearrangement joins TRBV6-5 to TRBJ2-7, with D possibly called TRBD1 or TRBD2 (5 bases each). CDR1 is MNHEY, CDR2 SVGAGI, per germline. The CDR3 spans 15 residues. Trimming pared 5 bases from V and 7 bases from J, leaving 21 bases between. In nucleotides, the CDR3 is TGTGCCAGCAGTACGGATGGGACCTTTTACGGGGAGCAGTACTTC. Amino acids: CASSTDGTFYGEQYF.

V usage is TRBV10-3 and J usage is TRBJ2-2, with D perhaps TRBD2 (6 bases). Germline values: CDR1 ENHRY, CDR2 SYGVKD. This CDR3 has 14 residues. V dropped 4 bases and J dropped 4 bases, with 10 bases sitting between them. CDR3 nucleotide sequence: TGTGCCATCAGTGTTCTAGCGCCCACCGGGGAGCTGTTTTTT. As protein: CAISVLAPTGELFF.

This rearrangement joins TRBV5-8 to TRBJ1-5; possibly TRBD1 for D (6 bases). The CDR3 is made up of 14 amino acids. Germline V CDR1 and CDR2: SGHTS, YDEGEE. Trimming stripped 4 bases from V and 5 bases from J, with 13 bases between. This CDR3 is CASSDGQIHQPQHF. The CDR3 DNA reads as TGTGCCAGCAGCGATGGACAGATTCATCAGCCCCAGCATTTT.

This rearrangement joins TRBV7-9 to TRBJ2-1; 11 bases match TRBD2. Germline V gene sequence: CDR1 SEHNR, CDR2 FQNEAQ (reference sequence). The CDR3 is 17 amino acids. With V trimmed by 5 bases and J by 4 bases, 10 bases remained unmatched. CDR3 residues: CASSPKGGTSGYNEQFF. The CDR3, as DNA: TGTGCCAGCAGCCCTAAGGGAGGGACTAGCGGATACAATGAGCAGTTCTTC.

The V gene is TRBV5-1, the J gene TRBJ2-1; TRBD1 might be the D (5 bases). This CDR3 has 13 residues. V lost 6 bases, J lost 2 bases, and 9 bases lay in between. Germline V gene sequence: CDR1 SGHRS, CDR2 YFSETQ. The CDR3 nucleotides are TGCGCCAGCACGACAGACACCTACAATGAGCAGTTCTTC. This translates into CASTTDTYNEQFF.

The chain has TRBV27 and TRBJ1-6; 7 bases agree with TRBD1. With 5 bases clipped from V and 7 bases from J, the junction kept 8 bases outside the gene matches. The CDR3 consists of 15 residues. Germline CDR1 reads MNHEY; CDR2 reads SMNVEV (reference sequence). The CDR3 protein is CASSGRDRVNSPLHF. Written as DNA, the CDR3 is TGTGCCAGCAGTGGGAGAGACAGGGTCAATTCACCCCTCCACTTT.

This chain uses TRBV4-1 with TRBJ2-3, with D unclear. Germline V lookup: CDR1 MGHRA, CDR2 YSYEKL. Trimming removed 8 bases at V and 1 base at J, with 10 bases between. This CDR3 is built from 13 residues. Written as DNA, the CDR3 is TGCGCCAGCGTGGCAATCGGCACAGATACGCAGTATTTT. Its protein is CASVAIGTDTQYF.

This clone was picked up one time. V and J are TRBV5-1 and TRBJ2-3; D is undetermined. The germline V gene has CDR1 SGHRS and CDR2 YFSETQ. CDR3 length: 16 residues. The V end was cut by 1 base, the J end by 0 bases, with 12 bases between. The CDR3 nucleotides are TGCGCCAGCAGCTTGTTTCCGGTGGGTAGCACAGATACGCAGTATTTT. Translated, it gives CASSLFPVGSTDTQYF.

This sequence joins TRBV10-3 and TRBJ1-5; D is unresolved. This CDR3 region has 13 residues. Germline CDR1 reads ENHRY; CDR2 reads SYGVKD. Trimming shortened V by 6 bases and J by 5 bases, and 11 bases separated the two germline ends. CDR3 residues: CAIRPATDQPQHF. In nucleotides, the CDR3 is TGTGCCATCAGGCCGGCGACCGATCAGCCCCAGCATTTT.

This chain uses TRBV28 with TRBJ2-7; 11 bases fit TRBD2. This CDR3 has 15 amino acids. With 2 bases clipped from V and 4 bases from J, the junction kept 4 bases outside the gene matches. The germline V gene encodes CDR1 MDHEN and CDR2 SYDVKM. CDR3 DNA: TGTGCCAGCAGTTTAAAGACTAGCGGGGTTTACGAGCAGTACTTC. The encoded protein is CASSLKTSGVYEQYF.